These 16 T cell receptor beta chains originate from one sample sequenced in a study of blood T cells in healthy people across ages (dated by TCRdb to the mid-2010s). Receptor libraries were prepared by 5' RACE. TCRdb names Illumina HiSeq 2500 as the instrument used. A second PCR of about 6 to 12 cycles was run with a J-beta primer mix and a sample-barcoded 5' primer. TCRdb applied fastp at Q25 and MiXCR to the public reads, then kept only in-frame beta chains. Rows with a matching CDR3 protein are joined into one entry that keeps the most common DNA and genes. The sample records over 500,000 distinct CDR3 sequences, under 65% of which are singletons. In total, the top ten clones hold around an eighth of the sample. Sequencing was done on a sample of blood. The receptors originated from an elderly woman in good health.

As for this clonotype: A much larger clone lies a single base off, so this may be a read error. The chain links TRBV29-1 to TRBJ2-4; D might be TRBD1 or TRBD2, each matching 5 bases. The DNA matches TRBJ2-7 better at its end, which makes the J call doubtful. The V gene's germline CDR1 is SQVTM and CDR2 ANQGSEA. The CDR3 has 13 residues. The CDR3 nucleotides are TGCAGCGTTGAAGAAGGGGACCCCTGCGAGCAGTACTTC. As protein: CSVEEGDPCEQYF.

This rearrangement joins TRBV9 to TRBJ2-1; tentative D call: TRBD1 (5 bases). The CDR3 loop spans 17 amino acids. The V end lost 2 bases, the J end lost 0 bases, and 15 bases lay between the germline ends. The germline V gene encodes CDR1 SGDLS and CDR2 YYNGEE. The CDR3: CASSVERQSYSYNEQFF. The CDR3 bases are TGTGCCAGCAGCGTTGAGAGACAGAGCTACTCCTACAATGAGCAGTTCTTC.

This chain uses TRBV9 with TRBJ2-1; the D is unclear. The CDR3 is made up of 14 amino acids. The V end lost 1 base, the J end lost 5 bases, and 10 bases lay between the germline ends. Per germline, CDR1 SGDLS and CDR2 YYNGEE. In nucleotides, the CDR3 is TGTGCCAGCAGCGTATGGTATCTTGACAATGAGCAGTTCTTC. It yields the protein CASSVWYLDNEQFF.

This clonotype was detected only a few times. This chain connects TRBV6-1 to TRBJ2-2, with D unclear. CDR3 size: 15 residues. The germline gives CDR1 MNHNS, CDR2 SASEGT. V lost 2 bases to trimming and J lost 6 bases, with 13 bases between them. As DNA, the CDR3 is TGTGCCAGCAGTGAAATGTCGCTTCTGGCCGGGGAGCTGTTTTTT. Its protein product is CASSEMSLLAGELFF.

The chain combines TRBV5-1 with TRBJ2-5, with TRBD2 as a possible D gene (5 bases). The CDR3 spans 13 residues. The V end was cut by 4 bases, the J end by 11 bases, with 18 bases between. The germline CDR1 and CDR2 sequences are SGHRS and YFSETQ. The CDR3 coding sequence is TGCGCCAGCAGCCCACGAACGCTGGGAGAGCAGTACTTC. Amino acid sequence: CASSPRTLGEQYF.

The gene calls are TRBV7-2 and TRBJ2-7; tentatively, D is TRBD2 (5 bases). CDR1 is SGHTA, CDR2 FQGNSA, per germline. With 2 bases removed from V and 1 base from J, the gap between germline ends came to 12 bases. The CDR3 consists of 15 residues. CDR3 region: CASSLKRVESYEQYF. The CDR3 coding sequence is TGTGCCAGCAGCTTAAAGAGGGTAGAATCCTACGAGCAGTACTTC.

As for this clonotype: This may stem from a read error, because a much larger clone lies one nucleotide away. This chain joins TRBV24-1 and TRBJ2-3, with 7 bases identical to TRBD2. The CDR3 is 14 residues long. CDR1 KGHDR and CDR2 SFDVKD come from the germline V gene. The DNA for the CDR3 is TGTGCCGCCAGTGATTCGGGACTACCAGATACGCAGTATTTT. Its translation: CAASDSGLPDTQYF.

This clonotype has only one observation. As DNA, the CDR3 is TGTGCCAGCACCATCGGGACAGGGAGCTCCTACAATGAGCAGTTCTTC. Translated, it gives CASTIGTGSSYNEQFF. V and J are TRBV11-1 and TRBJ2-1; 9 bases are shared with TRBD1. V was pared by 7 bases and J by 0 bases, with 7 bases of the junction left unmatched. Germline loops: CDR1 SGHAT, CDR2 FQDESV (reference sequence). This CDR3 spans 16 amino acids.

Ten or more counts support this clonotype. This chain joins TRBV7-9 and TRBJ1-1; D might be TRBD1 (6 bases). V was pared by 3 bases and J by 1 base, with 6 bases between. The CDR3 totals 13 residues. CDR1 is SEHNR, CDR2 FQNEAQ, per germline (reference sequence). CDR3 protein: CASSLGANTEAFF. The CDR3 DNA sequence: TGTGCCAGCAGCTTGGGGGCGAACACTGAAGCTTTCTTT. Together with reference TRBV7-9 and TRBJ1-1, the CDR3 gives the full variable domain: DTGVSQNPRHKITKRGQNVTFRCDPISEHNRLYWYRQTLGQGPEFLTYFQNEAQLEKSRLLSDRFSAERPKGSFSTLEIQRTEQGDSAMYLCASSLGANTEAFFGQGTRLTVV.

This clonotype was counted only a few times. The gene calls are TRBV25-1 and TRBJ1-2, with TRBD1 matching over 9 bases. J gave up 4 bases and V 1 base, and 10 bases lay outside the gene matches. CDR3 length: 17 residues. CDR1 and CDR2 from the germline V gene are MGHDK and SYGVNS. CDR3 sequence reads: CASSESPRTGGFYGYTF. In DNA form, the CDR3 reads TGTGCCAGCAGTGAATCCCCTCGTACAGGGGGCTTCTATGGCTACACCTTC.

Of note for this clonotype: A much larger clone differs from this one at a single base, so this may be a read error. The chain joins TRBV12-3 or TRBV12-4 to TRBJ2-3; D might be TRBD2 (6 bases). Trimming took off 3 bases at V and 4 bases at J, with 14 bases between the two ends. The length of the CDR3 is 15 residues. CDR3 DNA: TGTGCCAGCAGTTTGTTGGGACTCGCCGCAGATACGCAGTATTTT. Encoded protein: CASSLLGLAADTQYF.

This clonotype was recorded once. The chain recombines TRBV7-9 with TRBJ1-1; 7 bases align to TRBD1. The germline V gene has CDR1 SEHNR and CDR2 FQNEAQ (reference sequence). Losses at the gene ends were 5 bases for V and 8 bases for J; bases not matched to a gene: 14. CDR3 length: 15 residues. The CDR3 is CASSPRAGTVTEAFF. The CDR3 DNA sequence: TGTGCCAGCAGCCCCCGAGCCGGGACAGTAACAGAAGCTTTCTTT.

Comment on this clonotype: A much larger clone sits a single nucleotide away, making a read error possible. The chain recombines TRBV12-3 or TRBV12-4 with TRBJ2-3, with D uncertain. Between the trimmed V and J ends, which lost 5 bases and 2 bases, there was a span of 11 bases. This CDR3 has 14 residues. For the CDR3, the DNA is TGTGCCAGCAGTGCCCGGCGGTACACAGATACGCAGTATTTT. Its translation is CASSARRYTDTQYF.

The chain carries TRBV5-1 and TRBJ2-1; the match to TRBD2 covers 15 bases. The J call may not be correct, given that the DNA end is closer to TRBJ2-7. Germline V gene lookup returns CDR1 SGHRS and CDR2 YFSETQ. The CDR3 consists of 16 residues. Here the CDR3 DNA reads TGCGCCAGCAGCTTGCCCGGGACTAGCGGGGGGAATGAGCAGTACTTC. Its protein product is CASSLPGTSGGNEQYF.

This clonotype was found a few times. The chain carries TRBV25-1 and TRBJ1-6; weak D call: TRBD1 (6 bases). The V and J ends lost 3 bases and 3 bases respectively, with 24 bases between them. The CDR3 length is 20 residues. Per the germline V gene, CDR1 is MGHDK and CDR2 is SYGVNS. CDR3 protein: CASSDWRVTGKGDYNSPLHF. For the CDR3, the DNA is TGTGCCAGCAGTGATTGGAGGGTCACAGGGAAAGGTGACTATAATTCACCCCTCCACTTT.

The J gene is TRBJ2-5, the V gene TRBV7-9; possible D gene TRBD1, 6 bases. V lost 1 base and J 3 bases, leaving 12 bases between the germline ends. This CDR3 is 15 amino acids long. Germline V gene sequence: CDR1 SEHNR, CDR2 FQNEAQ (reference sequence). This chain's CDR3 is CASSLGRDTEETQYF. CDR3 nucleotides: TGTGCCAGCAGCTTAGGCCGGGACACTGAAGAGACCCAGTACTTC.